This T cell receptor beta chain appears in the sequencing data of a study of cytomegalovirus exposure and HLA in healthy donors. Study background: There were about 85 million unique TCRs (from HLA-typed donors) in an early data release. Overall study findings and caveats: More clonal expansion characterized HLA-associated TCR beta chains than equally common others in a later analysis.

This PCR relied on a set of 60 Vbeta primers and 13 Jbeta primers. Profiling relied on immunoSEQ multiplex PCR, and the TCRdb table lists in-frame clones only, not all of them. The sample's table shows more than 85,000 clones. Worth noting for this clone: Antigen unknown.

The V gene's germline CDR1 is ENHRY and CDR2 SYGVKD. V was cut by 0 bases and J by 5 bases, with 7 bases left in between. The CDR3 contains 13 residues. The receptor comes from a girl under 18 in good health and CMV-seropositive. The sequencing sample was made of PBMCs. V is TRBV10-3 and J is TRBJ2-5, with D perhaps TRBD1 (5 bases). The CDR3 nucleotides are TGTGCCATCAGTGAGTCAAGGGGCGAGACCCAGTACTTC. This encodes CAISESRGETQYF.